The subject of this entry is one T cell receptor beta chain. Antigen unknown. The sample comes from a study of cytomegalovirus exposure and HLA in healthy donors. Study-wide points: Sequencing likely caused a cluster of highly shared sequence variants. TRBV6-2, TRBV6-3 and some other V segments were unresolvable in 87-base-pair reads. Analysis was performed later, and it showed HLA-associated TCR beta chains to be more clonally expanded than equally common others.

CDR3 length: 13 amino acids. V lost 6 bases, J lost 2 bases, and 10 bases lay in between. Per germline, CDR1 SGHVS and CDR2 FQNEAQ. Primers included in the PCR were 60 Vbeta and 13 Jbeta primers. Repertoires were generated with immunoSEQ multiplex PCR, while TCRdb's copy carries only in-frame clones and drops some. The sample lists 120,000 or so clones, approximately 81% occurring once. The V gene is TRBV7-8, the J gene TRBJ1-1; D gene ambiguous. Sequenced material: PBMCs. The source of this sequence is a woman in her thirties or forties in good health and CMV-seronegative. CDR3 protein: CASRRAGNTEAFF. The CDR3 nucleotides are TGTGCCAGCAGGAGGGCAGGAAACACTGAAGCTTTCTTT.